One sample yielded the 24 T cell receptor beta chains listed below, sequenced in a study of cytomegalovirus exposure and HLA in healthy donors. Both 60 Vbeta primers and 13 Jbeta primers went into the PCR. Data came from immunoSEQ multiplex PCR; TCRdb stores just in-frame clones and leaves some out. The sample records nearly 200,000 clones, 80% to 85% being singletons. Sequences were obtained from PBMCs. The receptor set was obtained from a woman aged 45-65 years in good health and CMV-seropositive.

Of note for this clone: The junction departs from germline at one end; a sequencing error may be responsible. V gene TRBV7-9 combines with J gene TRBJ2-7, with D possibly being TRBD2 (5 bases). CDR3 size: 12 residues. Germline V gene lookup returns CDR1 SEHNR and CDR2 FQNEAQ (reference sequence). The CDR3 DNA is TGTTCCAGCAGCTTAACTAGTGGTGAGCAGTACTTC. Its protein product is CSSSLTSGEQYF.

This clone was counted between two and nine times. The gene calls are TRBV2 and TRBJ2-7; 9 bases line up with TRBD1. The CDR3 is made up of 13 amino acids. Trimming cost V 8 bases and J 6 bases; bases outside gene matches: 8. In germline, CDR1 is SNHLY, CDR2 FYNNEI. CDR3 sequence reads: CASARDRDREQYF. The CDR3 DNA sequence: TGTGCCAGCGCTCGGGACAGGGACCGCGAGCAGTACTTC.

The chain combines TRBV9 with TRBJ2-3, with TRBD2 identical over 8 bases. CDR1 and CDR2 from the germline V gene are SGDLS and YYNGEE. CDR3 length: 16 residues. Trimming cost V 3 bases and J 14 bases; bases outside gene matches: 20. The DNA for the CDR3 is TGTGCCAGCAGCGCCGAAGTGTTAGCGGGGAAGGCCCCCCTGTATTTT. Translated: CASSAEVLAGKAPLYF.

This chain joins TRBV30 and TRBJ1-4; 7 nucleotides line up with TRBD1. V shed 3 bases, J shed 1 base, and the junction held 5 bases outside the gene matches. The CDR3 consists of 15 residues. Per the germline V gene, CDR1 is GTSNPN and CDR2 is SVGIG (reference sequence). The CDR3 DNA is TGTGCCTGGAGGCCGAACAGGGGAACTAATGAAAAACTGTTTTTT. It translates to CAWRPNRGTNEKLFF. The full variable domain, in which reference TRBV30 and TRBJ1-4 provide the parts outside the CDR3, is SQTIHQWPATLVQPVGSPLSLECTVEGTSNPNLYWYRQAAGRGLQLLFYSVGIGQISSEVPQNLSASRPQDRQFILSSKKLLLSDSGFYLCAWRPNRGTNEKLFFGSGTQLSVL.

The chain is built from TRBV6-5 and TRBJ2-4, with D perhaps TRBD1 (6 bases). Trimming took 4 bases from V and 0 from J, leaving 10 bases between them. Germline lookup yields CDR1 MNHEY and CDR2 SVGAGI. This CDR3 comprises 15 residues. Here the CDR3 DNA reads TGTGCCAGCAGTTCCACAGGGCTAGCCAAAAACATTCAGTACTTC. Its protein is CASSSTGLAKNIQYF.

The V call is TRBV7-2, the J call TRBJ1-6, with D perhaps matching TRBD1 (6 bases). V was cut by 3 bases and J by 8 bases, with 17 bases left in between. CDR1 and CDR2 from the germline V gene are SGHTA and FQGNSA. The CDR3 length is 16 residues. The CDR3 spells CASSFEVHSGDSPLHF. CDR3 in DNA: TGTGCCAGCAGCTTCGAGGTTCACTCAGGGGATTCACCCCTCCACTTT. Full variable domain (missing parts from reference TRBV7-2 and TRBJ1-6): GAGVSQSPSNKVTEKGKDVELRCDPISGHTALYWYRQSLGQGLEFLIYFQGNSAPDKSGLPSDRFSAERTGGSVSTLTIQRTQQEDSAVYLCASSFEVHSGDSPLHFGNGTRLTVT.

The DNA of the CDR3 is TGCGCCAGCAGCTTTACGGGACAGGCCTACGAGCAGTACTTC. This encodes CASSFTGQAYEQYF. V is TRBV5-1 and J is TRBJ2-7, with TRBD1 matching over 8 bases. The CDR3 is 14 amino acids. Germline V gene lookup returns CDR1 SGHRS and CDR2 YFSETQ. The ends lost 2 bases at V and 2 bases at J; junction bases unmatched: 3. The full variable domain, in which reference TRBV5-1 and TRBJ2-7 provide the parts outside the CDR3, is KAGVTQTPRYLIKTRGQQVTLSCSPISGHRSVSWYQQTPGQGLQFLFEYFSETQRNKGNFPGRFSGRQFSNSRSEMNVSTLELGDSALYLCASSFTGQAYEQYFGPGTRLTVT.

This chain joins TRBV15 and TRBJ1-2; a possible D gene is TRBD1 (6 bases). Looked up from germline, CDR1 is LNHNV and CDR2 is YYDKDF (reference sequence). There are 15 residues in the CDR3. Trimming stripped 0 bases from V and 4 bases from J, with 12 bases between. In DNA, the CDR3 is TGTGCCACCAGCAGAGAGGCAGGGGAAGGCTATGGCTACACCTTC. This sequence encodes CATSREAGEGYGYTF.

This chain joins TRBV7-9 and TRBJ2-3; 10 nucleotides agree with TRBD2. V was pared by 1 base and J by 1 base, with 2 bases of the junction left unmatched. The CDR3 spans 16 residues. The germline V gene has CDR1 SEHNR and CDR2 FQNEAQ (reference sequence). CDR3 nucleotide sequence: TGTGCCAGCAGCTTAGTAGCGGGAGGCCGCACAGATACGCAGTATTTT. Translated, it gives CASSLVAGGRTDTQYF.

The chain is built from TRBV6-5 and TRBJ2-7; tentative D call: TRBD1 (6 bases). The CDR3 is 13 amino acids. Per germline, CDR1 MNHEY and CDR2 SVGAGI. The V and J ends lost 9 bases and 2 bases respectively, with 14 bases between them. CDR3 loop: CASKKTGPYEQYF. The CDR3 bases are TGTGCCAGTAAAAAGACAGGCCCCTACGAGCAGTACTTC.

The rearrangement links TRBV5-4 to TRBJ2-6; TRBD2 is a possible D gene (6 bases). The CDR3 runs to 17 residues. Looked up from germline, CDR1 is SGHNT and CDR2 is YYREEE (reference sequence). Trimming cost V 4 bases and J 2 bases, with 16 bases left between them. For the CDR3, the DNA is TGTGCCAGCAGCCAGGGCGGGATCCGGGCTGGGGCCAACGTCCTGACTTTC. Its translation: CASSQGGIRAGANVLTF.

The chain is built from TRBV5-1 and TRBJ2-1; 9 bases map to TRBD1. Germline V gene data show CDR1 as SGHRS and CDR2 as YFSETQ. This CDR3 has 17 amino acids. The junction had 12 bases not matched to a gene; V was cut back by 4 bases and J by 4 bases. CDR3 DNA: TGCGCCAGCAGCGCTATACTTAGACAGGGGGGGTACAATGAGCAGTTCTTC. Protein sequence: CASSAILRQGGYNEQFF. The complete variable domain, with remaining parts taken from reference TRBV5-1 and TRBJ2-1, reads KAGVTQTPRYLIKTRGQQVTLSCSPISGHRSVSWYQQTPGQGLQFLFEYFSETQRNKGNFPGRFSGRQFSNSRSEMNVSTLELGDSALYLCASSAILRQGGYNEQFFGPGTRLTVL.

V gene TRBV29-1 combines with J gene TRBJ2-2; TRBD1 matches 7 bases. Germline trimming cut 6 bases from V and 6 bases from J; bases unmatched to any gene: 7. There are 13 residues in the CDR3. CDR1 SQVTM and CDR2 ANQGSEA come from the germline V gene. The CDR3 reads CSVLLTGSGELFF. The CDR3 nucleotides read TGCAGCGTACTCCTGACAGGGTCCGGGGAGCTGTTTTTT.

The chain is built from TRBV4-3 and TRBJ1-1; no clear D. Trimming took off 1 base at V and 1 base at J, with 7 bases between the two ends. The CDR3 sequence is 14 residues long. CDR1 is LGHNA, CDR2 YSLEER, per germline. CDR3 sequence reads: CASSQGLPNTEAFF. The DNA of the CDR3 is TGCGCCAGCAGCCAAGGACTTCCGAACACTGAAGCTTTCTTT.

V gene TRBV5-6 combines with J gene TRBJ1-2; a weak D match, TRBD1 (6 bases). V lost 5 bases, J lost 8 bases, and 22 bases lay in between. The CDR3 totals 15 residues. The germline CDR1 and CDR2 sequences are SGHDT and YYEEEE. CDR3 residues: CASSPDLGGGEGYTF. DNA for the CDR3: TGTGCCAGCAGTCCTGATCTAGGGGGGGGAGAAGGCTACACCTTC.

The CDR3 protein is CASSSRDSLNYEQYF. CDR3 in DNA: TGTGCCAGCAGCTCCCGAGACAGTCTTAACTACGAGCAGTACTTC. This chain connects TRBV7-2 to TRBJ2-7; D may be TRBD1 (5 bases). Trimming cost V 4 bases and J 3 bases, with 16 bases left between them. Germline V gene sequence: CDR1 SGHTA, CDR2 FQGNSA. CDR3 size: 15 residues.

The chain carries TRBV28 and TRBJ2-5; D is uncertain. Per the germline V gene, CDR1 is MDHEN and CDR2 is SYDVKM. CDR3 size: 14 residues. Trimming removed 2 bases from V and 1 base from J, with 8 bases in between. DNA of the CDR3: TGTGCCAGCAGTTTAGTTGGCTTCCAAGAGACCCAGTACTTC. Protein: CASSLVGFQETQYF. The full variable domain, with the rest looked up from reference TRBV28 and TRBJ2-5, is DVKVTQSSRYLVKRTGEKVFLECVQDMDHENMFWYRQDPGLGLRLIYFSYDVKMKEKGDIPEGYSVSREKKERFSLILESASTNQTSMYLCASSLVGFQETQYFGPGTRLLVL.

This sequence joins TRBV27 and TRBJ2-4; TRBD2 aligns across 10 bases. The CDR3 length is 20 residues. With V trimmed by 5 bases and J by 0 bases, 16 bases remained unmatched. The germline gives CDR1 MNHEY, CDR2 SMNVEV (reference sequence). The CDR3 DNA follows: TGTGCCAGCAGTCCTTTTTTAGCGGGAGGCCTATCATTAGCCAAAAACATTCAGTACTTC. Protein: CASSPFLAGGLSLAKNIQYF.

This clone was seen just once. The chain links TRBV27 to TRBJ1-4; D is perhaps TRBD1 (5 bases). Germline CDR1 and CDR2: MNHEY and SMNVEV (reference sequence). The CDR3 loop spans 16 amino acids. Trimming took 3 bases from V and 0 from J, leaving 11 bases between them. CDR3 coding DNA: TGTGCCAGCAGTTTGGTCCAGGGCGCAACTAATGAAAAACTGTTTTTT. Its protein is CASSLVQGATNEKLFF.

V gene TRBV27 combines with J gene TRBJ2-7; 9 nucleotides agree with TRBD1. J gave up 6 bases and V 5 bases, and 5 bases lay outside the gene matches. Germline CDR1 reads MNHEY; CDR2 reads SMNVEV (reference sequence). The CDR3 sequence is 13 residues long. DNA of the CDR3: TGTGCCAGCAGTCCGGGACAGGGAACCGAGCAGTACTTC. Its translation is CASSPGQGTEQYF.

The V and J genes are TRBV7-8 and TRBJ2-3; 10 bases match TRBD2. The CDR3 has 15 residues. Germline CDR1 is SGHVS and CDR2 is FQNEAQ. J was trimmed by 5 bases and V by 4 bases; bases with no gene match: 6. The CDR3 protein is CASSSYSGGIDTQYF. The CDR3 bases are TGTGCCAGCAGCTCCTATAGCGGGGGGATAGATACGCAGTATTTT.

J is TRBJ1-2 and V is TRBV28; 7 bases match TRBD1. Germline CDR1 MDHEN, CDR2 SYDVKM. With V trimmed by 5 bases and J by 7 bases, 7 bases remained unmatched. The CDR3 length is 13 residues. The CDR3 is CASSLHRGTGYTF. DNA for the CDR3: TGTGCCAGCAGTCTCCACAGGGGAACTGGCTACACCTTC.

For this clone: At one of its ends the junction is not consistent with the germline gene, which may arise from a read error. The chain employs TRBV11-3 and TRBJ2-6; D is perhaps TRBD1 (5 bases). Germline V gene data show CDR1 as SGHNT and CDR2 as YENEEA. The CDR3 runs to 13 residues. In DNA, the CDR3 is TGTGCCAGCTCCCTGTCTGGGGCCAACGGCCTGACTTTC. Translating gives CASSLSGANGLTF.

The chain employs TRBV6-6 and TRBJ2-1; 10 bases are a match to TRBD1. V gave up 7 bases and J gave up 6 bases; unmatched junction bases: 9. The CDR3 loop spans 15 amino acids. The germline V gene encodes CDR1 MNHNY and CDR2 SVGAGI (reference sequence). CDR3 nucleotides: TGTGCCAGCACCGCAGCGGGACAGGGGATCAATGAGCAGTTCTTC. Its translation is CASTAAGQGINEQFF.